This section outlines one T cell receptor beta chain sequence together with its context. The data belong to a study of shared clonotypes between healthy human individuals. Sequencing used immunoSEQ multiplex PCR; TCRdb keeps in-frame clones, though not all of them. The sample shows about 2.1 million clones, roughly 93% of them seen only once. CDR3 length: 14 amino acids. CDR1 SGHAT and CDR2 FQDESV come from the germline V gene (reference sequence). The junction had 6 bases not matched to a gene; V was cut back by 4 bases and J by 8 bases. Naive CD8 cells were CD45RO-negative, positively selected for CCR7, excluding terminally differentiated effector memory CD45RA+ cells.

The sequence came from a man between 18 and 35 years old in good health. Some clones in this sample may be carry-over from other donors' samples. Sequencing used naive CD8+ T cells from PBMCs. The V call is TRBV11-1, the J call TRBJ1-3; 9 bases agree with TRBD1. The CDR3 spells CASSWGTGTDTIYF. The CDR3 coding sequence is TGTGCCAGCAGCTGGGGGACAGGGACAGACACCATATATTTT.